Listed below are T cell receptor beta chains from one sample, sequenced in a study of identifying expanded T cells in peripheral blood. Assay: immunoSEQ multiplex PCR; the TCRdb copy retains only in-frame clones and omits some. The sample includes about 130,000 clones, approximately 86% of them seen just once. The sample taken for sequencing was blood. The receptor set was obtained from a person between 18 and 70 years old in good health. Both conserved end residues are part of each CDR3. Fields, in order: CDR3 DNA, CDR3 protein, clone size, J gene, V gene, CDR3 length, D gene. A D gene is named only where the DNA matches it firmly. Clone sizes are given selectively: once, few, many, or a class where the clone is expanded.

CDR3nt: TGTGCCAGCAGCTTAGGTCAGGGGGTAATTAATGGCTACACCTTC
CDR3aa: CASSLGQGVINGYTF
abundance: -
j_gene: TRBJ1-2
v_gene: TRBV7-8
len: 15
d_gene: TRBD1

CDR3nt: TGCGCCAGCAGCCAAGATTACGGGGTCGGAGAGACCCAGTACTTC
CDR3aa: CASSQDYGVGETQYF
abundance: -
j_gene: TRBJ2-5
v_gene: TRBV4-3
len: 15
d_gene: -

CDR3nt: TGTGCCAGCAGTAGCGGGGCCGGGGATACGCAGTATTTT
CDR3aa: CASSSGAGDTQYF
abundance: -
j_gene: TRBJ2-3
v_gene: TRBV27
len: 13
d_gene: TRBD2

CDR3nt: TGTGCCAGTAGTATTGGCTACACCTACGAGCAGTACTTC
CDR3aa: CASSIGYTYEQYF
abundance: once
j_gene: TRBJ2-7
v_gene: TRBV19
len: 13
d_gene: -

CDR3nt: TGCGCCAGCAGCCTAGACACCGGCGCTAATGAAAAACTGTTTTTT
CDR3aa: CASSLDTGANEKLFF
abundance: -
j_gene: TRBJ1-4
v_gene: TRBV5-1
len: 15
d_gene: -

CDR3nt: TGTGCCAGTGACAGAAACACTGAAGCTTTCTTT
CDR3aa: CASDRNTEAFF
abundance: -
j_gene: TRBJ1-1
v_gene: TRBV2
len: 11
d_gene: -

CDR3nt: TGTGCCAGCAGTTTGGGGACTGAAGCTTTCTTT
CDR3aa: CASSLGTEAFF
abundance: -
j_gene: TRBJ1-1
v_gene: TRBV28
len: 11
d_gene: -

CDR3nt: TGCGCCAGCAGTCCCGCCCCGGGGGATGAAAAACTGTTTTTT
CDR3aa: CASSPAPGDEKLFF
abundance: -
j_gene: TRBJ1-4
v_gene: TRBV4-1
len: 14
d_gene: -

CDR3nt: TGTGCCAGCAGTGGAGGGACAGCTCATGAAAAACTGTTTTTT
CDR3aa: CASSGGTAHEKLFF
abundance: once
j_gene: TRBJ1-4
v_gene: TRBV2
len: 14
d_gene: TRBD1

CDR3nt: TGTGCCAGCTCTCAAGACAGGGATACTAACTATGGCTACACCTTC
CDR3aa: CASSQDRDTNYGYTF
abundance: -
j_gene: TRBJ1-2
v_gene: TRBV18
len: 15
d_gene: TRBD1

CDR3nt: TGTGCCAGCAGGGGGGACAGGACTCGATTAGCCAAAAACATTCAGTACTTC
CDR3aa: CASRGDRTRLAKNIQYF
abundance: -
j_gene: TRBJ2-4
v_gene: TRBV2
len: 17
d_gene: TRBD1

CDR3nt: TGTGCCACCAGCAGAGATACCCAAGAGACCCAGTACTTC
CDR3aa: CATSRDTQETQYF
abundance: -
j_gene: TRBJ2-5
v_gene: TRBV15
len: 13
d_gene: -

CDR3nt: TGTGCCAGCAGTGAAGTCGATGGGGGCTACACCTTC
CDR3aa: CASSEVDGGYTF
abundance: -
j_gene: TRBJ1-2
v_gene: TRBV6-1
len: 12
d_gene: -

CDR3nt: TGTGCAAGTCGCCCAGGAGAGCCCTCCTACGAGCAGTACTTC
CDR3aa: CASRPGEPSYEQYF
abundance: -
j_gene: TRBJ2-7
v_gene: TRBV12-2
len: 14
d_gene: -

CDR3nt: TGTGCCAGCAGCTTAGTTGGCCCCATTCTTGGAGGCTACACCTTC
CDR3aa: CASSLVGPILGGYTF
abundance: -
j_gene: TRBJ1-2
v_gene: TRBV7-2
len: 15
d_gene: -

CDR3nt: TGTGCCAGCAGTCCAATAATCGGCACAGGGTACTATGGCTACACCTTC
CDR3aa: CASSPIIGTGYYGYTF
abundance: -
j_gene: TRBJ1-2
v_gene: TRBV27
len: 16
d_gene: -

CDR3nt: TGTGCCAGCAGCCCCGATGGGGGGCCGGCTGAAGCTTTCTTT
CDR3aa: CASSPDGGPAEAFF
abundance: -
j_gene: TRBJ1-1
v_gene: TRBV9
len: 14
d_gene: -

CDR3nt: TGTGCCAGCACCTTTTGGGGTAGGCCTGAAGCTTTCTTT
CDR3aa: CASTFWGRPEAFF
abundance: few
j_gene: TRBJ1-1
v_gene: TRBV5-4
len: 13
d_gene: -

CDR3nt: TGTGCCAGCAGCCACGGAGGACAGGGGAAGACCCAGTACTTC
CDR3aa: CASSHGGQGKTQYF
abundance: -
j_gene: TRBJ2-5
v_gene: TRBV7-6
len: 14
d_gene: TRBD1

CDR3nt: TGTGCCAGCAGTTTAGTGGGACGGGAGACCCAGTACTTC
CDR3aa: CASSLVGRETQYF
abundance: -
j_gene: TRBJ2-5
v_gene: TRBV27
len: 13
d_gene: -

CDR3nt: TGTGCCAGCAGCTTCTTTCAGCGGGGGGTTACCGGGGAGCTGTTTTTT
CDR3aa: CASSFFQRGVTGELFF
abundance: -
j_gene: TRBJ2-2
v_gene: TRBV7-2
len: 16
d_gene: TRBD2

CDR3nt: TGTGCCAGCAGTTTCGAGAGGGCCGAGCAGTACTTC
CDR3aa: CASSFERAEQYF
abundance: -
j_gene: TRBJ2-7
v_gene: TRBV28
len: 12
d_gene: -

CDR3nt: TGTGCCAGCCTCCAGGGCAACGGGGAGCTGTTTTTT
CDR3aa: CASLQGNGELFF
abundance: -
j_gene: TRBJ2-2
v_gene: TRBV27
len: 12
d_gene: -